Listed here are 28 T cell receptor beta chains from one sample, sequenced in a study of radiotherapy plus CTLA-4 blockade in lung cancer listed by TCRdb under 2018. The receptor library was made with the immunoSEQ multiplex PCR assay. Sourced from immuneACCESS, this table was stored by TCRdb with only in-frame sequences that have V and J called. A share of the clones is absent; for the studies checked, an unresolved V gene accounts for under half, and the remainder has no known explanation. The sample table records roughly 80,000 clones; about 79% of these occur just once. The biggest ten clones account for under 5% of the sample. Here the sequenced sample was peripheral blood, taken from a patient treated with radiotherapy plus ipilimumab. These receptors were collected from a human donor with non-small cell lung cancer who had a partial response to radiotherapy plus ipilimumab. Some clones in this sample may be carry-over from other donors' samples.

The rearrangement uses TRBV5-1 and TRBJ2-1; perhaps TRBD2 as D (5 bases). The length of the CDR3 is 13 residues. V gave up 4 bases and J gave up 6 bases, with 11 bases separating them. The germline V gene has CDR1 SGHRS and CDR2 YFSETQ. The CDR3 protein is CASSHPDFNEQFF. CDR3 nucleotide sequence: TGCGCCAGCAGCCACCCGGACTTCAATGAGCAGTTCTTC.

This chain links TRBV10-3 with TRBJ2-5, with 8 bases that match TRBD1. The CDR3 runs 13 residues. CDR1 and CDR2 (germline): ENHRY, SYGVKD. The V gene end was trimmed by 6 bases and the J gene end by 9 bases; junction bases not matched to a gene: 9. The CDR3: CAISKAQGEAQYF. CDR3 nucleotides: TGTGCCATCAGCAAAGCACAGGGGGAAGCCCAGTACTTC.

This clone has more than one count but fewer than ten. The gene calls are TRBV10-3 and TRBJ1-5, with D tentatively TRBD1 (6 bases). The ends were cut back, 10 bases at V and 6 bases at J, with 13 bases in the middle. The germline gives CDR1 ENHRY, CDR2 SYGVKD. The CDR3 runs 12 residues. The CDR3 DNA reads TGTGCCACCGGGAGGGGGGGTCAGCCCCAGCATTTT. It encodes CATGRGGQPQHF.

This clone was recorded only once. In DNA, the CDR3 is TGTGCCAGCAGTCCCCCGGGGGGCTTCTATGGCTACACCTTC. Translated, it gives CASSPPGGFYGYTF. The chain employs TRBV11-2 and TRBJ1-2; TRBD1 might be the D (6 bases). The CDR3 spans 14 residues. Germline V gene data show CDR1 as SGHAT and CDR2 as FQNNGV. The V end was cut by 6 bases, the J end by 4 bases, with 15 bases between.

V gene TRBV7-2 combines with J gene TRBJ1-2; a weak D match, TRBD1 (6 bases). V lost 4 bases and J 5 bases, leaving 17 bases between the germline ends. Per germline, CDR1 SGHTA and CDR2 FQGNSA. CDR3 length equals 15 residues. CDR3 protein: CASSSPNRGGYGYTF. The CDR3 bases are TGTGCCAGCAGCTCCCCTAACAGAGGGGGATATGGCTACACCTTC.

J is TRBJ1-2 and V is TRBV10-3, with D possibly TRBD1 on 5 matching bases. Per the germline V gene, CDR1 is ENHRY and CDR2 is SYGVKD. The CDR3 has 14 amino acids. Trimming removed 6 bases at V and 4 bases at J, with 15 bases between. CDR3 residues: CAISDRDLLYGYTF. CDR3 sequence (DNA): TGTGCCATCAGCGACCGGGACTTGCTCTATGGCTACACCTTC.

The gene calls are TRBV10-3 and TRBJ1-1; D is possibly TRBD1 (5 bases). There are 12 residues in the CDR3. Germline CDR1 ENHRY, CDR2 SYGVKD. The ends were cut back, 2 bases at V and 7 bases at J, with 8 bases in the middle. The CDR3 spells CAISEVGDEAFF. The CDR3 DNA is TGTGCCATCAGTGAGGTAGGGGATGAAGCTTTCTTT.

This clone occurred once. The genes are TRBV2 and TRBJ1-2, with TRBD1 identical over 9 bases. The CDR3 contains 15 residues. Trimming removed 4 bases from V and 6 bases from J; junction bases left unmatched: 9. Germline values: CDR1 SNHLY, CDR2 FYNNEI. The CDR3 nucleotides read TGTGCCAGCAGTGCCGGGACAGGGTTCGTGGATGGCTACACCTTC. Amino acid sequence: CASSAGTGFVDGYTF.

This chain uses TRBV6-1 with TRBJ1-5; D call uncertain. Germline V lookup: CDR1 MNHNS, CDR2 SASEGT. Between the trimmed V and J ends, which lost 4 bases and 0 bases, there was a span of 10 bases. The CDR3 loop spans 15 amino acids. DNA for the CDR3: TGTGCCAGCAGTGTTACAGCTTATAGCAATCAGCCCCAGCATTTT. Its protein is CASSVTAYSNQPQHF.

The rearrangement joins TRBV21-1 to TRBJ1-1; the table's D call, TRBD1, was not checked against the DNA. TRBV21-1 is annotated as a pseudogene. The CDR3 is made up of 15 amino acids. DNA of the CDR3: TGTGCCAGCAACGCGGACCAGGGAATGAACACTGAAGCTTTCTTT. It codes for CASNADQGMNTEAFF.

The V gene is TRBV2, the J gene TRBJ1-2; D might be TRBD1 (5 bases). CDR1 is SNHLY, CDR2 FYNNEI, per germline. Trimming shortened V by 2 bases and J by 2 bases, and 12 bases separated the two germline ends. This CDR3 is built from 15 residues. The CDR3 sequence: CASSELGQGNYGYTF. The CDR3 bases are TGTGCCAGCAGTGAATTGGGTCAGGGCAACTATGGCTACACCTTC. Full variable domain (missing parts from reference TRBV2 and TRBJ1-2): EPEVTQTPSHQVTQMGQEVILRCVPISNHLYFYWYRQILGQKVEFLVSFYNNEISEKSEIFDDQFSVERPDGSNFTLKIRSTKLEDSAMYFCASSELGQGNYGYTFGSGTRLTVV.

The chain is built from TRBV11-3 and TRBJ1-3; a possible D gene is TRBD1 (6 bases). CDR3 size: 16 residues. Germline assignment: CDR1 SGHNT and CDR2 YENEEA. Trimming stripped 1 base from V and 2 bases from J, with 12 bases between. DNA of the CDR3: TGTGCCAGCAGCTTAGGCCCCTCAGGGGCTGGAAACACCATATATTTT. This gives the protein CASSLGPSGAGNTIYF.

V and J are TRBV7-9 and TRBJ1-2, with TRBD1 matching over 7 bases. Germline values: CDR1 SEHNR, CDR2 FQNEAQ (reference sequence). V lost 4 bases, J lost 12 bases, and 8 bases stayed unmatched. CDR3 length: 12 residues. CDR3 nucleotide sequence: TGTGCCAGCAGCTCTACAGGGGTCCGCAACACCTTC. Translation: CASSSTGVRNTF.

The chain combines TRBV6-6 with TRBJ2-4; D unresolved. This CDR3 contains 13 residues. Trimming removed 6 bases from V and 1 base from J, with 7 bases in between. Germline values: CDR1 MNHNY, CDR2 SVGAGI (reference sequence). The chain's CDR3 is CASSQMAKNIQYF. Written as DNA, the CDR3 is TGTGCCAGCAGCCAGATGGCCAAAAACATTCAGTACTTC.

The genes are TRBV7-2 and TRBJ1-6; D is perhaps TRBD1 (5 bases). The CDR3 is 14 residues long. V was clipped by 2 bases and J by 10 bases, with 12 bases between them. Germline-derived CDR1 and CDR2 are SGHTA and FQGNSA. The CDR3 sequence: CASSLRGRWSPLHF. In nucleotides, the CDR3 is TGTGCCAGCAGCTTAAGGGGCCGGTGGTCACCCCTCCACTTT.

For the CDR3, the DNA is TGTGCCAGCAGCTTCTACACGGCGGGGTACGAGCAGTACTTC. It specifies CASSFYTAGYEQYF. The rearrangement links TRBV11-2 to TRBJ2-7, with D maybe TRBD2 (6 bases). Between the trimmed V and J ends, which lost 3 bases and 4 bases, there was a span of 13 bases. This CDR3 region has 14 residues. CDR1 is SGHAT, CDR2 FQNNGV, per germline.

The J gene is TRBJ1-2, the V gene TRBV5-6; D may be TRBD1 (6 bases). V lost 4 bases and J 7 bases, leaving 17 bases between the germline ends. CDR1 is SGHDT, CDR2 YYEEEE, per germline. The CDR3 extends over 14 amino acids. The chain's CDR3 is CASSVPQGRSGYTF. CDR3 bases: TGTGCCAGCAGCGTGCCACAGGGTAGGAGTGGCTACACCTTC.

The chain combines TRBV28 with TRBJ2-5; tentative D call: TRBD1 (5 bases). The V and J ends lost 8 bases and 4 bases respectively, with 8 bases between them. The CDR3 consists of 11 residues. CDR1 and CDR2 from the germline V gene are MDHEN and SYDVKM. This CDR3 is CASARGETQYF. CDR3 nucleotide sequence: TGTGCCAGCGCTAGGGGAGAGACCCAGTACTTC.

CDR3 in DNA: TGTGCCAGCAGCTTGGAGTTAAGAGAGACCCAGTACTTC. As protein: CASSLELRETQYF. J is TRBJ2-5 and V is TRBV7-2, with unresolved D. The CDR3 has 13 amino acids. Trimming took off 3 bases at V and 4 bases at J, with 9 bases between the two ends. Looked up from germline, CDR1 is SGHTA and CDR2 is FQGNSA.

This chain joins TRBV27 and TRBJ1-6; TRBD1 matches 9 bases. V was pared by 5 bases and J by 7 bases, with 9 bases of the junction left unmatched. Looked up from germline, CDR1 is MNHEY and CDR2 is SMNVEV (reference sequence). This CDR3 comprises 16 residues. CDR3: CASSPKGQGRNSPLHF. The CDR3 nucleotides are TGTGCCAGCAGTCCCAAAGGACAGGGGCGGAATTCACCCCTCCACTTT.

There are a few counts of this clone. This chain connects TRBV6-1 to TRBJ2-1; 9 bases are shared with TRBD2. CDR3 length: 15 residues. Germline assignment: CDR1 MNHNS and CDR2 SASEGT. Trimming cost V 2 bases and J 9 bases; bases outside gene matches: 8. The CDR3: CASSEYGGRVREQFF. In DNA, the CDR3 is TGTGCCAGCAGTGAATACGGCGGGAGGGTGCGTGAGCAGTTCTTC.

The V call is TRBV20-1, the J call TRBJ1-5; TRBD1 is a possible D gene (6 bases). The CDR3 extends over 11 amino acids. CDR1 is DFQATT and CDR2 is SNEGSKA in the germline V gene (reference sequence). Trimming took 5 bases from V and 11 from J, leaving 13 bases between them. The CDR3 reads CSAGEGGAQHF. The CDR3 DNA sequence: TGCAGTGCTGGGGAAGGGGGGGCCCAGCATTTT.

This chain joins TRBV19 and TRBJ1-4, with TRBD1 identical over 8 bases. CDR3 length: 14 residues. Germline V lookup: CDR1 LNHDA, CDR2 SQIVND (reference sequence). V was clipped by 7 bases and J by 7 bases; unmatched bases: 8. CDR3 amino acids: CASKLTGVGEKLFF. CDR3 bases: TGTGCCAGTAAACTGACAGGGGTCGGTGAAAAACTGTTTTTT. The whole variable domain, filled in from reference TRBV19 and TRBJ1-4, reads DGGITQSPKYLFRKEGQNVTLSCEQNLNHDAMYWYRQDPGQGLRLIYYSQIVNDFQKGDIAEGYSVSREKKESFPLTVTSAQKNPTAFYLCASKLTGVGEKLFFGSGTQLSVL.

The gene calls are TRBV6-1 and TRBJ2-4; D is possibly TRBD2 (5 bases). The CDR3 totals 16 residues. Germline-derived CDR1 and CDR2 are MNHNS and SASEGT. Trimming stripped 3 bases from V and 1 base from J, with 13 bases between. The CDR3 region has the DNA TGTGCCAGCAGTGATGAGGGCGAGAGGGCCAAAAACATTCAGTACTTC. As protein: CASSDEGERAKNIQYF.

This clone was observed a single time. The J gene is TRBJ1-4, the V gene TRBV6-1; TRBD1 is a possible D gene (5 bases). Germline values: CDR1 MNHNS, CDR2 SASEGT. V was shortened by 8 bases and J by 8 bases, with 18 bases between the two germline ends. The CDR3 consists of 14 residues. In DNA, the CDR3 is TGTGCCAGCCGGTCCGCGAGGGGAGGCGAAAAACTGTTTTTT. Amino acid sequence: CASRSARGGEKLFF.

The chain combines TRBV6-6 with TRBJ2-1, with a weak D call TRBD1 (5 bases). Germline V gene data show CDR1 as MNHNY and CDR2 as SVGAGI (reference sequence). The CDR3 runs 14 residues. Trimming removed 2 bases from V and 5 bases from J, with 10 bases in between. The CDR3 DNA sequence: TGTGCCAGCAGTTACCCGGCAGGGAACAATGAGCAGTTCTTC. Encoded protein: CASSYPAGNNEQFF.

V is TRBV7-2 and J is TRBJ2-6, with 11 nucleotides matching TRBD1. This CDR3 region has 18 residues. Per germline, CDR1 SGHTA and CDR2 FQGNSA. J was trimmed by 1 base and V by 5 bases; bases with no gene match: 7. The CDR3: CASSLGQGARSGANVLTF. In DNA form, the CDR3 reads TGTGCCAGCAGCCTTGGACAGGGGGCGCGATCTGGGGCCAACGTCCTGACTTTC.

The chain recombines TRBV4-1 with TRBJ2-4, with D possibly being TRBD2 (5 bases). CDR3 length: 17 residues. Trimming removed 2 bases at V and 2 bases at J, with 16 bases between. From germline, CDR1 is MGHRA and CDR2 YSYEKL. The CDR3: CASSQFIEGSTKNIQYF. CDR3 bases: TGCGCCAGCAGCCAATTTATTGAGGGATCGACCAAAAACATTCAGTACTTC.